This T cell receptor (beta chain) derives from a study of T cell responses to AZD1222 COVID-19 vaccine (dated by TCRdb to 2020 to 2022). General notes on the study: AZD1222 recipients given second doses at about 4 weeks or at about 12 weeks were pooled, since spike-specific TCR depth and breadth were not found to differ between the two schedules. A total of 230 to 250 trial participants underwent TCR sequencing, of whom roughly 210 had received two doses of AZD1222 and about 26 had received two doses of the MenACWY control vaccine. Enrollment into the trials was organized by age into subgroups of 18-55, 56-69 and 70-plus years, and those subgroups contained roughly 140, 27 and 60 TCR-sequenced participants, respectively. Paper-wide results and their limitations: Vaccine-associated CD4 TCRs spanned the whole spike protein, with dominant responses in regions 160-218 and 743-854. In the small 56-69-year group, the increase in depth fell short of significance, most likely because of low power. Reportedly, close to half of the unique spike-specific TCRs recognized epitopes lying outside the regions that are mutated in the B.1.351 and B.1.1.7 variants. Most participants were white British and females outnumbered males, and the authors suggested that clonal diversity may have been underestimated. Conclusions about previously exposed vaccinees are limited because only five to seven AZD1222 recipients were SARS-CoV-2 seropositive at baseline. Because no samples from the day 14 peak response were available, repertoires could be characterized only after the peak T cell response. After two AZD1222 doses, both the breadth and the depth of spike-specific TCRs were significantly higher than at day 0 and than in MenACWY recipients.

Points on this clone: Its antigen is not yet known. One base away there is no much larger clone; base qualities are not given.

As encoded in the germline V gene, CDR1 is MDHEN while CDR2 is SYDVKM. Spanning cysteine to phenylalanine, the CDR3 consists of 14 amino acids. Only the CDR3 DNA stays, 42 bases, in frame from base 1. Relative to germline, V is 2 bases shorter and J is 2 bases shorter, with 10 bases between their ends. Interpreted using the paper, the time point label stands for: baseline before first vaccination. Vaccinee samples were obtained from the UK trials COV001 and COV002, which included a single-blind randomized controlled phase 2/3 trial of AZD1222 (ChAdOx1 nCoV-19) in healthy adults. For TCRbeta chain sequencing, PBMC samples from trial participants were taken at day 0 and at day 28 after the second dose. The CDR3 regions of human TCRbeta chains were subjected to immunosequencing. The original methods were these. Repertoire TCRs were matched against a reference library of SARS-CoV-2-specific TCRs generated with the MIRA antigen-specificity platform. Breadth was defined as the fraction of unique TCRs that were SARS-CoV-2-associated, and depth was defined as the fraction of total T cells that were SARS-CoV-2-associated. Using the MIRA data, every spike-specific TCR was mapped to the spike region that the TCR reacted to and assigned to either a CD4 or a CD8 class. Log10-transformed breadth and depth values were compared by one-way ANOVA with Sidak's multiple comparisons tests. Imported from immuneACCESS, the table was reduced by TCRdb to in-frame sequences with V and J called. These copies leave out some clones; in studies compared against another copy, an unresolved V gene accounts for under half, and the cause of the remainder is not known. The V and J calls and clone size are taken from that table; D and trimming were inferred from the DNA. In all, the sample holds some 200,000 clones, and around 90% of those were seen once. 0.75% to 1% of the sample is in the top ten clones.

Source: peripheral blood, taken on day 0 of AZD1222 vaccination. The chain is encoded by TRBV28 joined to TRBJ2-7, with the D gene too uncertain to name. This receptor was identified in an adult in good health. CDR3 region: CASSLPRPPYEQYF. The DNA sequence is TGTGCCAGCAGTTTACCCAGGCCGCCCTACGAGCAGTACTTC.